This T cell receptor beta chain originates from a study of CXCR3-negative and CXCR3-positive naive CD8 T cells. Study-wide results and limits: Post-cryopreservation CXCR3 expression was partly diminished, and the bulk of assays employed fresh PBMCs. Compared with CXCR3-negative naive cells, CXCR3-positive naive cells showed more hydrophobic TRB CDR3s.

Details on this clonotype: Its antigen is currently unknown.

TRB cDNA was prepared as libraries by UMI-labeled 5' RACE. TCRdb re-called the 5' RACE reads and gives one entry per CDR3 protein, without DNA. The sample totals around 66,000 distinct CDR3 sequences. CD8+ T cell subsets were each sorted in triplicate, 300,000 to 350,000 cells apiece. This CDR3 region has 18 residues. Germline V gives CDR1 MNHEY, CDR2 SVGEGT. The chain recombines TRBV6-2 or TRBV6-3 with TRBJ2-1; lacking DNA, the TRBD2 call made by TCRdb goes unchecked. This TCR came from a human donor in good health. Some clones in this sample may be carry-over from other donors' samples. Sequencing input: naive CXCR3+ CD8+ T cells from blood. Subset here: CD45RO-CCR7+CD27+CD95- naive CD8+ T cells expressing CXCR3 (TNR3+). CDR3 in amino acids: CASSYSPGSGGITDEQFF.